This T cell receptor beta chain was sequenced for a study of cytomegalovirus exposure and HLA in healthy donors. Across the whole study: An early data release held tens of millions of unique TCRs from HLA-typed donors. Broader study findings: Later on, an analysis found that several of the most significant clusters appeared to be linked to common viral pathogens, which included parvovirus B19. Previous analysis showed most TCR beta V segments were productive about 90% or about 30% of the time.

The study ran its PCR with 60 Vbeta and 13 Jbeta primers. TCRdb's table, derived via immunoSEQ multiplex PCR, lists solely in-frame clones and lacks some. The sample lists about 200,000 clones; approximately 86% were seen once. A remark on this clone: Its specificity is unknown.

The CDR3 totals 15 residues. The ends were cut back, 6 bases at V and 1 base at J, with 15 bases in the middle. The chain carries TRBV6-7 and TRBJ1-1, with TRBD1 as a possible D gene (6 bases). TRBV6-7 is assigned to the ORF class and has an uncertain function. This receptor was identified in a woman aged 30 to 39 in good health and CMV-seronegative. The sample taken for sequencing was PBMCs. This CDR3 is CASSHQLQGNTEAFF. The CDR3, as DNA: TGTGCCAGCAGCCACCAACTACAGGGGAACACTGAAGCTTTCTTT.